This TCR beta chain was obtained from a study of T-cell memory formation after mild COVID-19. CDR1 and CDR2 (germline): MGHRA, YSYEKL. V shed 0 bases and J shed 0 bases, with 2 bases lying between them. The CDR3 covers 13 residues. About this clonotype: Its antigen is currently unknown.

5'RACE primed at constant segments yielded TCR alpha and TCR beta cDNA libraries bearing sample barcodes and UMIs. TCRdb called the 5' RACE reads again in MiXCR, with one record for every CDR3 protein. The sample records about 290,000 distinct CDR3 sequences, roughly 15% being singletons. Study-level results: Clonal second-wave expansions that peaked on day 37 had unconfirmed SARS-CoV-2 specificity. Largely, contracting CD4+ clones fell within CM and EM, and contracting CD8+ clones within EMRA. The study found balanced CD4/CD8 in clones contracting day 15 to 85 and a CD4+ lean in later expanders.

V is TRBV4-1 and J is TRBJ1-2, with D hard to call. The source of this sequence is a man in his late teens or twenties who had mild COVID-19 (a few samples of this study predate the infection). Cell type and time point are not known. The sample was PBMCs or a T cell subset sorted from them (not recorded which). The CDR3 loop is CASSQEPNYGYTF. In DNA, the CDR3 is TGCGCCAGCAGCCAAGAACCTAACTATGGCTACACCTTC.